This T cell receptor beta chain was identified in a study of T cells in Graves' hyperthyroidism and ophthalmopathy. Study-wide results and caveats: By a 13 V-J model, ophthalmopathy was set apart from stable hyperthyroidism.

This clonotype was seen ten or more times. The target antigen is unknown. Looked up from germline, CDR1 is DFQATT and CDR2 is SNEGSKA (reference sequence). The CDR3 has 14 amino acids. The V segment lost 0 bases and the J segment 5 bases; nucleotides outside the gene matches: 6. The source material, RNA transcripts, was used to amplify TCR beta CDR3 regions. The TCR CDR3 was amplified in a first-round RT-PCR using the HTBI primer set. TCRdb re-called the multiplex PCR reads through MiXCR, storing one row per CDR3 protein. This table holds 500,000 to 550,000 distinct CDR3 sequences, less than 25% found once.

Sequenced sample: blood. This sequence originates from a man aged 18 to 30 with Graves' hyperthyroidism. The chain carries TRBV20-1 and TRBJ2-7, with TRBD2 identical over 8 bases. CDR3 region: CSAREGGGIHEQYF. The CDR3 DNA follows: TGCAGTGCTAGAGAGGGCGGGGGGATCCACGAGCAGTACTTC.